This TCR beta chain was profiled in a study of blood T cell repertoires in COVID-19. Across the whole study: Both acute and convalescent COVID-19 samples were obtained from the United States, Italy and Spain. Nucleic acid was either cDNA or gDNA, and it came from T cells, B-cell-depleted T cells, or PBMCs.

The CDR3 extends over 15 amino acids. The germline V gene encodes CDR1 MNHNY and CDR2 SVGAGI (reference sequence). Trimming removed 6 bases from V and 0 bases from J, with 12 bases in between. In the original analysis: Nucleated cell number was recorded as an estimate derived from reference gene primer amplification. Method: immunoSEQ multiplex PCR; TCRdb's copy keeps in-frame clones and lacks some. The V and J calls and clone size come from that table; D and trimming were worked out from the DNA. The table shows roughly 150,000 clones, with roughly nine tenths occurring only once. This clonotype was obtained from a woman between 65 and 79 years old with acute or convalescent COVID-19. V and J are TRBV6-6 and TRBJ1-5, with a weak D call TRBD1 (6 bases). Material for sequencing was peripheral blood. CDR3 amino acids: CASSSGHNSNQPQHF. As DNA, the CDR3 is TGTGCCAGCAGCTCGGGACATAATAGCAATCAGCCCCAGCATTTT.